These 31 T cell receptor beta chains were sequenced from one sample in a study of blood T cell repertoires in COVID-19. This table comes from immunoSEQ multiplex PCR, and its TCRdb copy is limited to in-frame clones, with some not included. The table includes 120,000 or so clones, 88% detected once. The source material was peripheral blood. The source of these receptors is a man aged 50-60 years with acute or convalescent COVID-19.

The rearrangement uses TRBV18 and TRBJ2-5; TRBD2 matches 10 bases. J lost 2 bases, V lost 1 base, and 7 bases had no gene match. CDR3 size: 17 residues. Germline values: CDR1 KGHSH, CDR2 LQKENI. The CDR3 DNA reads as TGTGCCAGCTCACCACTACTAGCGGGAAGACTTCAAGAGACCCAGTACTTC. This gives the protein CASSPLLAGRLQETQYF.

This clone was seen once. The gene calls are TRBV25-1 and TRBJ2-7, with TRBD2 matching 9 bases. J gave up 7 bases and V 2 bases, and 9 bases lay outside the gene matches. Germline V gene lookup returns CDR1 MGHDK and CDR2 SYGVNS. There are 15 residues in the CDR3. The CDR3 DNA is TGTGCCAGCAGTGAAGCCCAGCGGGAGGTAGGGGAGCAGTACTTC. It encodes CASSEAQREVGEQYF.

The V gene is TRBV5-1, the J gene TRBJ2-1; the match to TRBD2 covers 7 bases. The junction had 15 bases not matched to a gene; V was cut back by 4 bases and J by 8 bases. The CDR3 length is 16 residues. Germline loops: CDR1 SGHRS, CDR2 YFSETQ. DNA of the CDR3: TGCGCCAGCAGCCCTGACGGACTAGGTGGGCGCGATGAGCAGTTCTTC. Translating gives CASSPDGLGGRDEQFF.

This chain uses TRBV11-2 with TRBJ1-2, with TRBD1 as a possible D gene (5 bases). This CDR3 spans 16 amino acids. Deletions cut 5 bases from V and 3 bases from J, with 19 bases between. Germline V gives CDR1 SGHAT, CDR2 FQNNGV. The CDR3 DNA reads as TGTGCCAGCAGCCTAAACACCCGACGGGGGGACTATGGCTACACCTTC. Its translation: CASSLNTRRGDYGYTF.

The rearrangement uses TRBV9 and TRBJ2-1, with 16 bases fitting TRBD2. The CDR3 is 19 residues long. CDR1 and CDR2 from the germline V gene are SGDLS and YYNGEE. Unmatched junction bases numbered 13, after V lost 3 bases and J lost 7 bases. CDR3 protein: CASSALGTSGRAPGNEQFF. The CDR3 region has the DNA TGTGCCAGCAGCGCCCTCGGGACTAGCGGGAGGGCCCCGGGTAATGAGCAGTTCTTC.

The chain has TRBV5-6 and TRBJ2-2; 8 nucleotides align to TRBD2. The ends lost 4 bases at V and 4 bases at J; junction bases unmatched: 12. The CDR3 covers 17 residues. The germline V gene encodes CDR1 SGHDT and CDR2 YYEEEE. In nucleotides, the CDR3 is TGTGCCAGCAGCCTTGGTTGGCTAGCGGGTATCACCGGGGAGCTGTTTTTT. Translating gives CASSLGWLAGITGELFF.

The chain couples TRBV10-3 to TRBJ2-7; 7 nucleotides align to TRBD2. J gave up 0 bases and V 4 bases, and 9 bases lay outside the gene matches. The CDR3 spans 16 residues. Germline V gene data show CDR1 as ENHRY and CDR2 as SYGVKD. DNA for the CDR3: TGTGCCATCAGTGGCGAAACTAGCGAGATCTCCTACGAGCAGTACTTC. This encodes CAISGETSEISYEQYF.

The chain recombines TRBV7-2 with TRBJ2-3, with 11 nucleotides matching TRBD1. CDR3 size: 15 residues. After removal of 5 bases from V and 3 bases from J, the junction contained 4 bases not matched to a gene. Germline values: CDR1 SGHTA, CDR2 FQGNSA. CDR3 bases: TGTGCCAGCAGCCAGGACAGGGGGCGGACAGATACGCAGTATTTT. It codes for CASSQDRGRTDTQYF. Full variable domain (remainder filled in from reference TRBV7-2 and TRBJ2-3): GAGVSQSPSNKVTEKGKDVELRCDPISGHTALYWYRQSLGQGLEFLIYFQGNSAPDKSGLPSDRFSAERTGGSVSTLTIQRTQQEDSAVYLCASSQDRGRTDTQYFGPGTRLTVL.

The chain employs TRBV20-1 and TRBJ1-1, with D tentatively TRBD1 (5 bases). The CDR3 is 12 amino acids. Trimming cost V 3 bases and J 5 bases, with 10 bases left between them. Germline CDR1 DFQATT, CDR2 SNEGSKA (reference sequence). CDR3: CSASEGRTEAFF. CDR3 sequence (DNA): TGCAGTGCTAGTGAGGGGAGGACTGAAGCTTTCTTT.

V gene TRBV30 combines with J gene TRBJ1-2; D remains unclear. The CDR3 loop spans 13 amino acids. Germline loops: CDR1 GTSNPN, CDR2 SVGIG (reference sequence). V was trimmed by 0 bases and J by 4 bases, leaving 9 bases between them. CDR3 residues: CAWSVRGPYGYTF. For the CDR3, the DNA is TGTGCCTGGAGTGTACGAGGGCCCTATGGCTACACCTTC.

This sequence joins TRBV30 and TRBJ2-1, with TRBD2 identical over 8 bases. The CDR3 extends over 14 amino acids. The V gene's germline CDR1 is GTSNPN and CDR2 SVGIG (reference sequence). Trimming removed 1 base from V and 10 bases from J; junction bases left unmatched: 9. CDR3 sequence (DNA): TGTGCCTGGAGTGGGGGAGGGAGCGGGAGAGAGCAGTTCTTC. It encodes CAWSGGGSGREQFF.

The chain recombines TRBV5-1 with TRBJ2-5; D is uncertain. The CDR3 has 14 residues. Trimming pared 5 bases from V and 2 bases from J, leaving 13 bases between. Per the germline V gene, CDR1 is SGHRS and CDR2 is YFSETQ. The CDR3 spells CASRESAPQETQYF. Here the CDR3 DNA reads TGCGCCAGCAGGGAGTCGGCCCCGCAAGAGACCCAGTACTTC.

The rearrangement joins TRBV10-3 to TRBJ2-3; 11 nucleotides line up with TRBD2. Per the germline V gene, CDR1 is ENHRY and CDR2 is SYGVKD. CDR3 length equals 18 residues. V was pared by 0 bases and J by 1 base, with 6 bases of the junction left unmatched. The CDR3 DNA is TGTGCCATCAGTGAGTCGTTAGCGGGAGGGCCTGGCACAGATACGCAGTATTTT. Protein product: CAISESLAGGPGTDTQYF.

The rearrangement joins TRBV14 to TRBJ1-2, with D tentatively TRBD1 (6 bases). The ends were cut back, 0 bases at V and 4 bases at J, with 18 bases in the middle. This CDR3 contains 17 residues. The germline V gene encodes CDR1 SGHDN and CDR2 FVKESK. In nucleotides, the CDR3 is TGTGCCAGCAGCCAAGATCAGGGGCGGCCGCGGAGCTATGGCTACACCTTC. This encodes CASSQDQGRPRSYGYTF. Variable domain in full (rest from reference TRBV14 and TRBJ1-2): EAGVTQFPSHSVIEKGQTVTLRCDPISGHDNLYWYRRVMGKEIKFLLHFVKESKQDESGMPNNRFLAERTGGTYSTLKVQPAELEDSGVYFCASSQDQGRPRSYGYTFGSGTRLTVV.

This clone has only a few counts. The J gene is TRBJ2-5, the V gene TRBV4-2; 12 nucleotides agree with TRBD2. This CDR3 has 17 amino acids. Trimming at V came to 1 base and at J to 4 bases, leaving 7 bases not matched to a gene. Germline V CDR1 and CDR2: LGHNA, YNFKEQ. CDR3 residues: CASSQALGLAGPETQYF. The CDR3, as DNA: TGTGCCAGCAGCCAAGCGCTGGGACTAGCGGGCCCAGAGACCCAGTACTTC.

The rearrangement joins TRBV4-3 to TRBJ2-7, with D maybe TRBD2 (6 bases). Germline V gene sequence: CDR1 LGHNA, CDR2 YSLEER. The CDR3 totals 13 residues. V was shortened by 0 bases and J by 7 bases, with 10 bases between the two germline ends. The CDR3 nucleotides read TGCGCCAGCAGCCAAGACGGCGGGGCGGAGCAGTACTTC. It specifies CASSQDGGAEQYF.

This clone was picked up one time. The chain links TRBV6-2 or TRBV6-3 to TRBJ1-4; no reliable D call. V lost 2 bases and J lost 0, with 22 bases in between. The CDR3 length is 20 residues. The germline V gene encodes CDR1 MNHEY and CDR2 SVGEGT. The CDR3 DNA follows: TGTGCCAGCAGTTACAACCGAACCCCAATGGGTACAGCAACTAATGAAAAACTGTTTTTT. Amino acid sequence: CASSYNRTPMGTATNEKLFF.

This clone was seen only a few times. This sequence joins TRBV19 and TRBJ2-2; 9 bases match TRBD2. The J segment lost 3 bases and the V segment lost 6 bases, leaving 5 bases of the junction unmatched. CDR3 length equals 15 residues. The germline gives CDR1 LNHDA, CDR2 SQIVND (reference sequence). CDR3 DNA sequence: TGTGCCAGTAGGACGACTAGCGGACACACCGGGGAGCTGTTTTTT. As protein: CASRTTSGHTGELFF.

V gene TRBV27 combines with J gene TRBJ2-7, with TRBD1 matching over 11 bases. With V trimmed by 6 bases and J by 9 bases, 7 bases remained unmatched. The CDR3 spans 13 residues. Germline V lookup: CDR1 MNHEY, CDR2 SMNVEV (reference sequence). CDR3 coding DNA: TGTGCCAGCAGCCGGGACAGGGGGTTTGGGCAGTACTTC. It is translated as CASSRDRGFGQYF.

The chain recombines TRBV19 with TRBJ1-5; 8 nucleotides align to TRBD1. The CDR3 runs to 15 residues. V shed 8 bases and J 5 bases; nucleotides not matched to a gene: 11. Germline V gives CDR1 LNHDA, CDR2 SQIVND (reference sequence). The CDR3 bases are TGTGCCAGTCAATATTCTTCAGGGGGCTATCAGCCCCAGCATTTT. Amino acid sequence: CASQYSSGGYQPQHF.

Written as DNA, the CDR3 is TGTGCCAGTCGGGACAGGGGTGAAGAGACCCAGTACTTC. This gives the protein CASRDRGEETQYF. J is TRBJ2-5 and V is TRBV19; the match to TRBD1 covers 10 bases. This CDR3 region has 13 residues. Per the germline V gene, CDR1 is LNHDA and CDR2 is SQIVND (reference sequence). V shed 8 bases and J 3 bases; nucleotides not matched to a gene: 3.

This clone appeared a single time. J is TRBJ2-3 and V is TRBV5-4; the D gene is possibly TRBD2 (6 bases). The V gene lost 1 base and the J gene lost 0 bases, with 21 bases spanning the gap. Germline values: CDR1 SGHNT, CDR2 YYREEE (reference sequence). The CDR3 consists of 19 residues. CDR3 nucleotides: TGTGCCAGCAGCTTGCCCGGCTACCAGAGGCGGGGTAGCACAGATACGCAGTATTTT. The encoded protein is CASSLPGYQRRGSTDTQYF.

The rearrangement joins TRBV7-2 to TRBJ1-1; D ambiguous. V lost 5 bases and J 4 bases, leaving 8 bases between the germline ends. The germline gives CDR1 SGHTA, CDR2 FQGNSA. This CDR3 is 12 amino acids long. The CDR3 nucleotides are TGTGCCAGCAGCGCCTACAGCACTGAAGCTTTCTTT. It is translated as CASSAYSTEAFF.

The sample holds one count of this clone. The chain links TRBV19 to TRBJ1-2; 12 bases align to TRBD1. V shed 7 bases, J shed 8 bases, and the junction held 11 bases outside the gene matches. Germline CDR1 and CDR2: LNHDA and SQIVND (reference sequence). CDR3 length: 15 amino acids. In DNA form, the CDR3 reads TGTGCCAGTAATGACCGGGACAGGGGGCTTAAAGGCTACACCTTC. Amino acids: CASNDRDRGLKGYTF. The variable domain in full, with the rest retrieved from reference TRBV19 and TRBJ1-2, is DGGITQSPKYLFRKEGQNVTLSCEQNLNHDAMYWYRQDPGQGLRLIYYSQIVNDFQKGDIAEGYSVSREKKESFPLTVTSAQKNPTAFYLCASNDRDRGLKGYTFGSGTRLTVV.

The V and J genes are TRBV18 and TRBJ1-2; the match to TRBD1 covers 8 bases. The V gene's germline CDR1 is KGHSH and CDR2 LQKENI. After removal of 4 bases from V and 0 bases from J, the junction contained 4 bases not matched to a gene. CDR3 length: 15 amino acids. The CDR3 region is CASSLMGQANYGYTF. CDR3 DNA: TGTGCCAGCTCACTGATGGGACAGGCTAACTATGGCTACACCTTC.

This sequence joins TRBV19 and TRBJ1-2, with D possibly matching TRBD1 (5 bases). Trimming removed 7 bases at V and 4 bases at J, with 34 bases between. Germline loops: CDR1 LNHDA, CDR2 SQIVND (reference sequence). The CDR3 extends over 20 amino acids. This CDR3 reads CASKRGSTDPFTPTVYGYTF. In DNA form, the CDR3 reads TGTGCCAGTAAAAGGGGAAGCACGGACCCGTTCACCCCTACGGTCTATGGCTACACCTTC.

The CDR3 protein is CASSAQRQGQETQYF. The CDR3 DNA reads as TGTGCCAGCAGTGCCCAACGACAGGGCCAAGAGACCCAGTACTTC. J is TRBJ2-5 and V is TRBV2; 7 nucleotides match TRBD1. Germline CDR1 is SNHLY and CDR2 is FYNNEI. The CDR3 sequence is 15 residues long. With V trimmed by 4 bases and J by 1 base, 6 bases remained unmatched.

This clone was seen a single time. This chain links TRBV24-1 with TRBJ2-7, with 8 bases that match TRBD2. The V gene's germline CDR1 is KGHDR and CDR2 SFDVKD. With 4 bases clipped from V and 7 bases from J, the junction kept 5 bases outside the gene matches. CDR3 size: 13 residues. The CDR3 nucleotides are TGTGCCACCAGTGAAGGCGGGAGGAGTGAGCAGTACTTC. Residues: CATSEGGRSEQYF.

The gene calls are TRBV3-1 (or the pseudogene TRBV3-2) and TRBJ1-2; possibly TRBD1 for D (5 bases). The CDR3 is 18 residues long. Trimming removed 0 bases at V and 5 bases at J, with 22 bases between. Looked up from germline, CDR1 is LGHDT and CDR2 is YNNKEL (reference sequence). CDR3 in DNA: TGTGCCAGCAGCCAAGAAGAATGGCAGGGTGAGCTCATGTATGGCTACACCTTC. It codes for CASSQEEWQGELMYGYTF.

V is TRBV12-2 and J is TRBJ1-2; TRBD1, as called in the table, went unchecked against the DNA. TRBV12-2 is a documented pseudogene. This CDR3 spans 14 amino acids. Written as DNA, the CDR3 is TGTGCAAGTCGTCCGGGACAGGGGAACTATGGCTACACCTTC. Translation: CASRPGQGNYGYTF.

The CDR3 region is CASSRTGLGGYTF. Here the CDR3 DNA reads TGTGCCAGCAGTCGCACAGGTCTGGGAGGCTACACCTTC. The chain couples TRBV27 to TRBJ1-2; a possible D gene is TRBD1 (5 bases). Between the trimmed V and J ends, which lost 5 bases and 8 bases, there was a span of 15 bases. Looked up from germline, CDR1 is MNHEY and CDR2 is SMNVEV (reference sequence). This CDR3 contains 13 residues.